The TCR beta chain described here comes from a study of T cell repertoires in cytomegalovirus infection (dated by TCRdb to the late 2010s). As for the study more broadly: Because public TCR beta signatures pointed to carriage of CMV infection together with the matching HLA type, the HLA type of each donor mattered for the analysis.

From the germline V gene (reference sequence), CDR1 is SEHNR and CDR2 is FQNEAQ. Measured from the cysteine to the phenylalanine, the CDR3 is 18 residues long. Kept here is only the CDR3 DNA, which spans 54 bases and is read in frame from base 1. From V the trimming removes 1 base and from J it removes 2 bases, while the gene matches leave 6 bases of the junction unaccounted for. The study at large found these results: Cumulative frequency of public TCR beta family members discriminated carriers of CMV infection plus the relevant HLA type in this cohort and an independent roughly 350-donor cohort. The ex vivo response was dominated by HLA-C-restricted CMV-specific TCR beta clonotypes, and the single most frequent clonotype in two of eight donors was supplied by these HLA-C-restricted clonotypes.

These reads were obtained on an Illumina HiSeq 1500. TCRdb redid the processing of the public reads, applying fastp at Q25 and MiXCR, and retained in-frame beta chains. Every distinct CDR3 protein forms one entry, paired with its most common genes and DNA. Recorded for this sample are 150,000 to 200,000 distinct CDR3 sequences; roughly 14% of them occurred a single time. The biggest ten clones account for roughly a quarter of the sample. A note on this clonotype: There is no known antigen for this receptor. It has no much larger one-base neighbor in the sample; base qualities were not kept.

The receptor's source is a human donor in good health (CMV status not recorded). Some clones in this sample may be carry-over from other donors' samples. The chain is encoded by TRBV7-9 joined to TRBJ2-6; TRBD2 agrees with 9 junctional bases. The sequenced sample was PBMCs. The DNA is as follows: TGTGCCAGCAGCTTAGGGTCTCTAGCGGGGACTGGGGCCAACGTCCTGACTTTC. Its protein is CASSLGSLAGTGANVLTF.